This T cell receptor (beta chain) was identified in a study of cytomegalovirus exposure and HLA in healthy donors. Unrecorded immune exposure was likely among donors, who were nominally healthy when sampled. 13 Jbeta primers and 60 Vbeta primers were used for the PCR. This table comes from immunoSEQ multiplex PCR, and its TCRdb copy is limited to in-frame clones, with some not included. The sample includes roughly 93,000 clones, around 76% seen only once; the top ten take roughly 8.4%. Germline V gives CDR1 MNHNY, CDR2 SVGAGI (reference sequence). V lost 9 bases, J lost 7 bases, and 16 bases lay in between. The length of the CDR3 is 13 residues. On this clone itself: The antigen is unknown.

Study-level points and caveats: Immune exposure information comprised only CMV serostatus. A later analysis reportedly identified an Asian-associated ancestry cluster as carrying fewer N-insertions than the approximately 620-donor mean. Among TCR beta chains, those listed as cytomegalovirus-associated numbered about 150.

This rearrangement joins TRBV6-6 to TRBJ1-5, with a tentative D call TRBD1 (5 bases). The clonotype was recovered from a human donor in good health. The sequencing sample was made of PBMCs. The CDR3 DNA sequence: TGTGCCAGTCTACTTGGGGGGGACCAGCCCCAGCATTTT. The encoded protein is CASLLGGDQPQHF.